One sample yielded the 28 T cell receptor beta chains listed below, sequenced in a study of OX40 agonist ivuxolimab in advanced cancers. Data came from immunoSEQ multiplex PCR; TCRdb stores just in-frame clones and leaves some out. This sample carries roughly 42,000 clones, about 89% of them seen once, and the ten largest clones take roughly an eighth. Sequences were derived from CD4+ or CD8+ T cells sorted from blood, sampled in a trial of the OX40 agonist ivuxolimab. These receptors were obtained from an adult with an advanced solid tumor such as melanoma, head and neck, liver or kidney cancer.

With respect to this clone: At one end, the junction sequence differs from germline, possibly due to a read error. CDR3 protein: CASSLSQGANAEAFF. Written as DNA, the CDR3 is TGTGCCAGCAGTTTATCTCAGGGGGCGAACGCTGAAGCTTTCTTT. J is TRBJ1-1 and V is TRBV27, with TRBD1 matching 8 bases. CDR3 length: 15 residues. Germline assignment: CDR1 MNHEY and CDR2 SMNVEV (reference sequence).

The chain couples TRBV6-5 to TRBJ1-5; no reliable D call. CDR3 length: 13 amino acids. Germline CDR1 MNHEY, CDR2 SVGAGI. Trimming left V 6 bases short and J 3 bases short, with 9 bases between. For the CDR3, the DNA is TGTGCCAGCAGCCCCGGTTACAATCAGCCCCAGCATTTT. Encoded protein: CASSPGYNQPQHF.

V gene TRBV4-3 combines with J gene TRBJ2-3; TRBD2 is a possible D gene (6 bases). Germline assignment: CDR1 LGHNA and CDR2 YSLEER. There are 17 residues in the CDR3. V was clipped by 1 base and J by 1 base, with 15 bases between them. CDR3 bases: TGCGCCAGCAGCCAAGGAGTCTTGGGGGGAGGCACAGATACGCAGTATTTT. Translation: CASSQGVLGGGTDTQYF.

The genes are TRBV9 and TRBJ1-4; D gene unclear. Germline V CDR1 and CDR2: SGDLS, YYNGEE. CDR3 length: 15 amino acids. Trimming removed 0 bases at V and 0 bases at J, with 6 bases between. CDR3 in DNA: TGTGCCAGCAGCGTAGGTGGGGCAACTAATGAAAAACTGTTTTTT. Protein: CASSVGGATNEKLFF.

This chain connects TRBV21-1 to TRBJ2-1; TRBD1, the D gene given by the table, was not confirmed from the DNA. TRBV21-1 is assigned pseudogene status. This CDR3 contains 17 residues. The CDR3 coding sequence is TGTGCCTCAAAATGGGGGGACAGGCCAATTCCCTACAATGAGCAGTTCTTC. This gives the protein CASKWGDRPIPYNEQFF.

V gene TRBV6-6 combines with J gene TRBJ2-7, with D perhaps matching TRBD2 (6 bases). This CDR3 contains 15 residues. V lost 6 bases to trimming and J lost 5 bases, with 20 bases between them. Germline V gene sequence: CDR1 MNHNY, CDR2 SVGAGI (reference sequence). CDR3: CASSPHSSGGNEQYF. The CDR3 nucleotides are TGTGCCAGCAGCCCCCACTCTAGTGGGGGGAACGAGCAGTACTTC.

V and J are TRBV5-1 and TRBJ2-7; D gene ambiguous. The ends were cut back, 4 bases at V and 2 bases at J, with 16 bases in the middle. The germline V gene encodes CDR1 SGHRS and CDR2 YFSETQ. The length of the CDR3 is 15 residues. DNA of the CDR3: TGCGCCAGCAGCCCAGACCCGACTGGAACCTACGAGCAGTACTTC. As protein: CASSPDPTGTYEQYF. Full variable domain (rest looked up from reference TRBV5-1 and TRBJ2-7): KAGVTQTPRYLIKTRGQQVTLSCSPISGHRSVSWYQQTPGQGLQFLFEYFSETQRNKGNFPGRFSGRQFSNSRSEMNVSTLELGDSALYLCASSPDPTGTYEQYFGPGTRLTVT.

V is TRBV19 and J is TRBJ2-7, with D hard to call. The CDR3 loop spans 13 amino acids. Per germline, CDR1 LNHDA and CDR2 SQIVND (reference sequence). Between the trimmed V and J ends, which lost 4 bases and 3 bases, there was a span of 10 bases. This CDR3 reads CASSTAHFYEQYF. The CDR3 coding sequence is TGTGCCAGTAGTACTGCTCATTTCTACGAGCAGTACTTC.

The chain employs TRBV5-6 and TRBJ1-5; no clear D. Deletions cut 4 bases from V and 7 bases from J, with 18 bases between. The V gene's germline CDR1 is SGHDT and CDR2 YYEEEE. The CDR3 is 15 amino acids. The chain's CDR3 is CASSDGGLGWQPQHF. In DNA, the CDR3 is TGTGCCAGCAGCGATGGAGGGTTGGGTTGGCAGCCCCAGCATTTT.

This clone was seen just once. This chain joins TRBV6-5 and TRBJ1-1; D unresolved. The germline V gene has CDR1 MNHEY and CDR2 SVGAGI. The germline V and J ends were trimmed by 0 bases and 7 bases, with 6 bases remaining between them. The CDR3 runs 12 residues. As DNA, the CDR3 is TGTGCCAGCAGTTACTCAGGTGTTGAAGCTTTCTTT. Translating gives CASSYSGVEAFF.

The chain recombines TRBV7-9 with TRBJ2-1; tentatively, D is TRBD2 (6 bases). Trimming took 2 bases from V and 14 from J, leaving 13 bases between them. The CDR3 extends over 12 amino acids. Germline V gene data show CDR1 as SEHNR and CDR2 as FQNEAQ (reference sequence). The CDR3 is CASSLSSEGKFF. The CDR3, as DNA: TGTGCCAGCAGCTTAAGTTCGGAGGGAAAGTTCTTC.

The chain combines TRBV4-1 with TRBJ1-1; D might be TRBD1 (5 bases). The CDR3 length is 16 residues. In germline, CDR1 is MGHRA, CDR2 YSYEKL. With 1 base removed from V and 5 bases from J, the gap between germline ends came to 17 bases. The CDR3 DNA reads TGCGCCAGCAGCCAAGTGGGCCGGGGGAAAGGAACTGAAGCTTTCTTT. Amino acids: CASSQVGRGKGTEAFF.

The gene calls are TRBV10-3 and TRBJ1-2; TRBD1 aligns across 7 bases. CDR1 and CDR2 (germline): ENHRY, SYGVKD. J lost 8 bases, V lost 4 bases, and 13 bases had no gene match. This CDR3 is 15 amino acids long. Here the CDR3 DNA reads TGTGCCATCAGTGGCGAGGACAGGACCCTAGGGGGCTACACCTTC. This sequence encodes CAISGEDRTLGGYTF.

The chain combines TRBV9 with TRBJ2-2; D assignment may be TRBD1 or TRBD2 (6 bases each). V was shortened by 4 bases and J by 7 bases, with 11 bases between the two germline ends. The germline CDR1 and CDR2 sequences are SGDLS and YYNGEE. The CDR3 sequence is 13 residues long. CDR3: CASSLGGSGELFF. The CDR3 nucleotides read TGTGCCAGCAGCTTGGGGGGCAGCGGGGAGCTGTTTTTT.

This clone has a single count. V is TRBV27 and J is TRBJ1-3; D is ambiguous. Trimming shortened V by 4 bases and J by 3 bases, and 16 bases separated the two germline ends. The CDR3 length is 16 residues. Germline V lookup: CDR1 MNHEY, CDR2 SMNVEV (reference sequence). CDR3 in DNA: TGTGCCAGCAGTTCCCCCTTGAGGGCCAATGGAAACACCATATATTTT. Encoded protein: CASSSPLRANGNTIYF.

This chain joins TRBV9 and TRBJ2-5; D is possibly TRBD2 (5 bases). V lost 1 base and J lost 2, with 12 bases in between. The CDR3 has 15 amino acids. Per the germline V gene, CDR1 is SGDLS and CDR2 is YYNGEE. CDR3 sequence: CASSVRTDWQETQYF. The CDR3 nucleotides are TGTGCCAGCAGCGTACGAACGGACTGGCAAGAGACCCAGTACTTC.

The V call is TRBV5-4, the J call TRBJ2-3; D gene unclear. CDR1 is SGHNT and CDR2 is YYREEE in the germline V gene (reference sequence). V was trimmed by 2 bases and J by 3 bases, leaving 4 bases between them. CDR3 length: 12 amino acids. CDR3 DNA: TGTGCCAGCAGCTTCGGGACAGATACGCAGTATTTT. Translated, it gives CASSFGTDTQYF.

The gene calls are TRBV5-4 and TRBJ1-1; the D is unclear. Trimming pared 0 bases from V and 3 bases from J, leaving 3 bases between. The length of the CDR3 is 12 residues. The germline V gene encodes CDR1 SGHNT and CDR2 YYREEE (reference sequence). The CDR3 spells CASSLGHTEAFF. The CDR3 DNA follows: TGTGCCAGCAGCTTGGGGCACACTGAAGCTTTCTTT.

This clone came up once. The V call is TRBV5-1, the J call TRBJ1-4; no reliable D call. This CDR3 is 15 amino acids long. Trimming took 4 bases from V and 7 from J, leaving 17 bases between them. CDR1 is SGHRS, CDR2 YFSETQ, per germline. This CDR3 reads CASSAPEGGSEKLFF. As DNA, the CDR3 is TGCGCCAGCAGCGCCCCTGAGGGTGGAAGTGAAAAACTGTTTTTT. The full variable domain, completed using reference TRBV5-1 and TRBJ1-4, is KAGVTQTPRYLIKTRGQQVTLSCSPISGHRSVSWYQQTPGQGLQFLFEYFSETQRNKGNFPGRFSGRQFSNSRSEMNVSTLELGDSALYLCASSAPEGGSEKLFFGSGTQLSVL.

In its sample, this clone was seen a few times. A read error is likely, as this CDR3 ends without the conserved phenylalanine or tryptophan. V is TRBV6-5 and J is TRBJ1-6; D ambiguous. The CDR3 length is 14 residues. The germline V gene has CDR1 MNHEY and CDR2 SVGAGI. Trimming cost V 1 base and J 7 bases, with 8 bases left between them. The CDR3 DNA sequence: TGTGCCAGCAGTTACTTAGCAGTCAATTCACCCCTCCACCTT. Translation gives CASSYLAVNSPLHL.

This sequence joins TRBV20-1 and TRBJ1-5; D is unresolved. The CDR3 has 11 amino acids. The V end lost 5 bases, the J end lost 6 bases, and 8 bases lay between the germline ends. The V gene's germline CDR1 is DFQATT and CDR2 SNEGSKA (reference sequence). The CDR3 bases are TGCAGTGCTGGGGATCCTCAGCCCCAGCATTTT. Protein product: CSAGDPQPQHF.

The V gene is TRBV7-9, the J gene TRBJ1-1; D is unclear. The CDR3 has 12 amino acids. The germline CDR1 and CDR2 sequences are SEHNR and FQNEAQ (reference sequence). V was trimmed by 4 bases and J by 1 base, leaving 4 bases between them. The CDR3 loop is CASSYGNTEAFF. The CDR3 nucleotides are TGTGCCAGCAGCTACGGGAACACTGAAGCTTTCTTT.

V and J are TRBV10-3 and TRBJ1-4; D might be TRBD1 (6 bases). The CDR3 extends over 15 amino acids. Germline CDR1 ENHRY, CDR2 SYGVKD. V lost 0 bases and J lost 2, with 7 bases in between. The CDR3 DNA reads as TGTGCCATCAGTGAGTCCGGGGGCACTAATGAAAAACTGTTTTTT. Its translation is CAISESGGTNEKLFF.

A single count supports this clone. CDR3 in amino acids: CASSAGQVRVEAFF. The CDR3 region has the DNA TGTGCCAGCAGCGCGGGACAGGTTCGCGTCGAAGCTTTCTTT. The chain is built from TRBV7-3 and TRBJ1-1; 8 bases fit TRBD1. This CDR3 comprises 14 residues. V was clipped by 5 bases and J by 8 bases; unmatched bases: 10. Looked up from germline, CDR1 is SGHTA and CDR2 is FQGTGA. The full variable domain, its missing parts supplied by reference TRBV7-3 and TRBJ1-1, is GAGVSQTPSNKVTEKGKYVELRCDPISGHTALYWYRQSLGQGPEFLIYFQGTGAADDSGLPNDRFFAVRPEGSVSTLKIQRTERGDSAVYLCASSAGQVRVEAFFGQGTRLTVV.

This chain joins TRBV2 and TRBJ2-1, with 7 bases fitting TRBD1. V trimming: 4 bases; J trimming: 0 bases; junction bases outside the gene matches: 6. The CDR3 runs to 16 residues. CDR1 is SNHLY, CDR2 FYNNEI, per germline. The CDR3 DNA is TGTGCCAGCAGTGCCCGGGACAGAATCTCCTACAATGAGCAGTTCTTC. Translated: CASSARDRISYNEQFF.

The V gene is TRBV5-4, the J gene TRBJ2-7; 8 bases are shared with TRBD1. The CDR3 extends over 15 amino acids. The V gene end was trimmed by 4 bases and the J gene end by 4 bases; junction bases not matched to a gene: 10. Per germline, CDR1 SGHNT and CDR2 YYREEE (reference sequence). The CDR3: CASSVPDRAVYEQYF. The CDR3 DNA is TGTGCCAGCAGCGTACCGGACAGGGCAGTATACGAGCAGTACTTC.

Regarding this clone: The missing conserved phenylalanine or tryptophan at the end of this CDR3 makes a read error likely. This sequence joins TRBV13 and TRBJ1-6, with 10 bases identical to TRBD1. The CDR3 is 17 amino acids. Germline lookup yields CDR1 PRHDT and CDR2 FYEKMQ (reference sequence). Unmatched junction bases numbered 10, after V lost 4 bases and J lost 7 bases. The CDR3 sequence is CASSSRDRGFANSPLHL. The CDR3, as DNA: TGTGCCAGCAGCTCTCGGGACAGGGGTTTTGCCAATTCACCCCTCCACCTT.

V is TRBV7-6 and J is TRBJ2-2; TRBD2 matches 9 bases. J was trimmed by 7 bases and V by 7 bases; bases with no gene match: 16. Per the germline V gene, CDR1 is SGHVS and CDR2 is FNYEAQ. This CDR3 comprises 17 residues. In DNA, the CDR3 is TGTGCCAGCACATCCCCTGGTAGCGGGGGACGGGGCGGGGAGCTGTTTTTT. Translated, it gives CASTSPGSGGRGGELFF.